This paragraph covers one T cell receptor (beta chain) sequence. The antigen is undetermined. The authors prepared UMI-labeled TRB cDNA libraries by 5' RACE. Each CDR3 protein gets one entry in TCRdb, which reprocessed the 5' RACE reads and gives no DNA. Recorded here are tens of thousands of distinct CDR3 sequences; the top ten clones represent under 0.55%. Naive CD8+ T cells carried a CD45RO-CCR7+CD27+CD95- phenotype. There are 13 residues in the CDR3. Per the germline V gene, CDR1 is LNHNV and CDR2 is YYDKDF (reference sequence). This specimen belongs to a study of CXCR3-negative and CXCR3-positive naive CD8 T cells. Study-level results: TRB CDR3s were more hydrophobic in CXCR3-positive than in CXCR3-negative naive cells.

The chain joins TRBV15 to TRBJ2-3; the D call from TCRdb, TRBD1, cannot be confirmed without DNA. The sample consisted of naive CXCR3+ CD8+ T cells from blood. Subset described: CD45RO-CCR7+CD27+CD95- naive CD8+ T cells expressing CXCR3 (TNR3+). This sequence originates from a human donor in good health. Some clones in this sample may be carry-over from other donors' samples. CDR3 sequence: CATSDRGWDTQYF.